These T cell receptor beta chains were read from a single sample in a study of cytomegalovirus exposure and HLA in healthy donors. The data were produced by immunoSEQ multiplex PCR, yet TCRdb's version contains in-frame clones alone and is incomplete. The repertoire includes some 150,000 clones, around 65% of them detected once, and roughly 3.1% sits in the top ten. Sequenced material: PBMCs. The origin of the receptors is a woman in her 30s in good health and CMV-seropositive. Each CDR3 is given with its conserved first and last residue. D genes are given only for firm matches. Size values are once, few and many counts, or a class for expanded clones, and some rows have none.

V,J,D,size,DNA,CDR3
TRBV19,TRBJ1-5,.,few,TGTGCCAGTAGTAGGATGGACAAGGGCAATCAGCCCCAGCATTTT,CASSRMDKGNQPQHF
TRBV5-6,TRBJ2-2,.,.,TGTGCCAGCAGCAAGCGACTAGTCGGCAACCCCGGGGAGCTGTTTTTT,CASSKRLVGNPGELFF
TRBV27,TRBJ2-7,.,.,TGTGCCAGCAGTTTATCCGTTTCCTACTACGAGCAGTACTTC,CASSLSVSYYEQYF
TRBV28,TRBJ2-1,.,.,TGTGCCAGCAGGTCTTACAATGAGCAGTTCTTC,CASRSYNEQFF
TRBV9,TRBJ1-1,.,few,TGTGCCAGCAGCGTAGGGGCATCATCTAACACTGAAGCTTTCTTT,CASSVGASSNTEAFF
TRBV9,TRBJ2-7,TRBD1,.,TGTGCCAGCAGCGTAGTCCCAACACAGGGGAACGAGCAGTACTTC,CASSVVPTQGNEQYF
TRBV14,TRBJ2-1,TRBD1,.,TGTGCCAGCAGCCCCTGGACAGGGGGTACCTACAATGAGCAGTTCTTC,CASSPWTGGTYNEQFF
TRBV19,TRBJ1-5,.,.,TGTGCCAGTAGTTCTAATTACCTCCTGGGGGCCCACAATCAGCCCCAGCATTTT,CASSSNYLLGAHNQPQHF
TRBV11-2,TRBJ2-7,TRBD1,.,TGTGCCAGCAGCTTAGCCCCTTGGCAGGGGGCTTACGAGCAGTACTTC,CASSLAPWQGAYEQYF
TRBV13,TRBJ2-1,TRBD1,.,TGTGCCAGCAGCTCGCGGACAGGGTACAATGAGCAGTTCTTC,CASSSRTGYNEQFF
TRBV18,TRBJ1-5,.,.,TGTGCCAGCTCACCGCGGAGGTTAGGGCCCCAGCATTTT,CASSPRRLGPQHF
TRBV7-6,TRBJ2-7,TRBD1,.,TGTGCCAGCAGCTTAGACAGGGGCTATTCCTACGAGCAGTACTTC,CASSLDRGYSYEQYF
TRBV20-1,TRBJ2-7,TRBD1,.,TGCAGTGCTAGACCCCGGACAGGGGAATCCTTC,CSARPRTGESF
TRBV30,TRBJ1-3,TRBD1,.,TGTGCCGCCCAAGGGGGCAGTGGAAACACCATATATTTT,CAAQGGSGNTIYF
TRBV30,TRBJ1-2,.,few,TGTGCCTGGAGCCCCCTCTTGGGCTACACCTTC,CAWSPLLGYTF
TRBV13,TRBJ2-2,TRBD1,.,TGTGCCAGCAGCATCTGGGACAGGAATTGGGAGCTGTTTTTT,CASSIWDRNWELFF
TRBV7-2,TRBJ2-5,TRBD2,.,TGTGCCAGCACCCGGGGGGGATCTCAGTCCCAGTACTTC,CASTRGGSQSQYF
TRBV7-9,TRBJ2-7,.,.,TGTGCCAGCAGCTTAGCGACCGGGAGCAACCGCGGTGGCTACGAGCAGTACTTC,CASSLATGSNRGGYEQYF
TRBV6-1,TRBJ2-3,.,.,TGTGCCAGCAGTGAAGGACAAATGAGCACAGATACGCAGTATTTT,CASSEGQMSTDTQYF
TRBV7-2,TRBJ1-2,.,.,TGTGCCAGCAGCGTAGAGACAGTCTATGGCTACACCTTC,CASSVETVYGYTF
TRBV15,TRBJ2-7,.,few,TGTGCCACCAGCAGAGATCCCGTGGCAGGGGCGTACACCATTAACTACGAGCAGTACTTC,CATSRDPVAGAYTINYEQYF
TRBV30,TRBJ2-7,.,few,TGTGCCTGGAGTTATACCTACGAGCAGTACTTC,CAWSYTYEQYF
TRBV28,TRBJ1-1,.,.,TGTGCCAGCTTCAAGTACATAGAAGCTTTCTTT,CASFKYIEAFF
TRBV4-1,TRBJ2-7,.,.,TGCGCCAGCAGCCAACAATTTAATCAGGGCTACGAGCAGTACTTC,CASSQQFNQGYEQYF
TRBV7-2,TRBJ2-1,TRBD2,.,TGTGCCAGCAGCCCTCCCGAGCGGGGTAGCTCCTACAATGAGCAGTTCTTC,CASSPPERGSSYNEQFF
TRBV5-8,TRBJ1-5,.,once,TGTGCCAGCAGCTCAGGGTTTTTCCAGCCCCAGCATTTT,CASSSGFFQPQHF
TRBV2,TRBJ2-4,.,.,TGTGCCACCCTAGTGGCCAAAAACATTCAGTACTTC,CATLVAKNIQYF
TRBV19,TRBJ2-3,.,.,TGTGCCAGTAGTATACAGGGGATACCCTACACAGATACGCAGTATTTT,CASSIQGIPYTDTQYF
TRBV27,TRBJ2-2,TRBD1,once,TGTGCCAGCCAGACGACCTCGAAACGACAGGGTGGTGTGGAGCTGTTTTTT,CASQTTSKRQGGVELFF
TRBV19,TRBJ1-1,TRBD1,.,TGTGCCAGTAGCCCGGACAGGGGGGGCACTGAAGCTTTCTTT,CASSPDRGGTEAFF
TRBV5-4,TRBJ2-1,TRBD2,once,TGTGCCAGCAGCATTGCGGGGGGCCCTGAGCAGTTCTTC,CASSIAGGPEQFF
TRBV6-5,TRBJ2-3,TRBD1,.,TGTGCCAGCAAACAAGAACAGGGGCGCACAGATACGCAGTATTTT,CASKQEQGRTDTQYF
TRBV4-2,TRBJ2-5,TRBD2,.,TGTGCCAGCAGCCAAGAAGTTGCGGGAGGGCCTGTGAGAGACTTC,CASSQEVAGGPVRDF
TRBV6-1,TRBJ2-1,.,once,TGTGCCAGCAGTGGCGGGACTTCCCATTACAATGAGCAGTTCTTC,CASSGGTSHYNEQFF
TRBV5-1,TRBJ2-7,.,.,TGCGCCAGCAGCTTGGTTAGCGCCTCCTACGAGCAGTACTTC,CASSLVSASYEQYF
TRBV5-1,TRBJ2-2,TRBD1,once,TGCGCCAGCAGCATCGGACAGGGGGCCGGGGAGCTGTTTTTT,CASSIGQGAGELFF
TRBV7-3,TRBJ2-3,TRBD1,.,TGTGCCAGCAGCTGGGGGGACAGGGGCCCAGATACGCAGTATTTT,CASSWGDRGPDTQYF
TRBV30,TRBJ2-7,.,few,TGTGCCTGGGCCGGACATAGCACCTACGAGCAGTACTTC,CAWAGHSTYEQYF
TRBV6-5,TRBJ2-5,.,.,TGTGCCAGCAGTTACTCTAGGACAGCGATGGGAGAGACCCAGTACTTC,CASSYSRTAMGETQYF